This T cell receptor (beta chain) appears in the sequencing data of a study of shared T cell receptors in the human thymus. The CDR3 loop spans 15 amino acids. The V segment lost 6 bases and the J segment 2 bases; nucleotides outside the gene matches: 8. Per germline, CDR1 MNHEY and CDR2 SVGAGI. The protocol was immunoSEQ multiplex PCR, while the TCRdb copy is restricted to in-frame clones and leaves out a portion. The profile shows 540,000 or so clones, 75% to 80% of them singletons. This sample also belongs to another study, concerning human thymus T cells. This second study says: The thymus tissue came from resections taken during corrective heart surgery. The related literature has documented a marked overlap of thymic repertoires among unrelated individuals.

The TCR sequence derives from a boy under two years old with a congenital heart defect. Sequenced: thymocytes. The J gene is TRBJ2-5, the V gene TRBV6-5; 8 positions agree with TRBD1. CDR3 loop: CASRHAGQEQETQYF. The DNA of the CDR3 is TGTGCCAGCAGGCACGCGGGACAGGAACAAGAGACCCAGTACTTC.